The present T cell receptor beta chain was sequenced within a study of glioma-infiltrating T cells after dendritic cell vaccination. About the research overall: Between about 2002 and 2012, patients got autologous tumor lysate-pulsed dendritic cell vaccines. Autologous tumor lysate was loaded overnight onto monocyte-derived dendritic cells grown 7 to 8 days with IL-4 and GM-CSF.

A note on this clone: Its target is unknown.

The PCR used 60 V beta and 13 J beta primers. Repertoires were generated with immunoSEQ multiplex PCR, while TCRdb's copy carries only in-frame clones and drops some. The sample includes tens of thousands of clones, about nine tenths of them seen just once. The CDR3 sequence is 16 residues long. Germline V lookup: CDR1 SGHAT, CDR2 FQNNGV. V lost 5 bases to trimming and J lost 7 bases; unmatched junction nucleotides: 9. The sample's time point: after dendritic cell vaccination, including at tumor progression/relapse. Study conclusions and caveats: No direct clonality-survival link was found; a diverse polyclonal response may matter.

The specimen was blood, collected after dendritic cell vaccination. The V gene is TRBV11-2, the J gene TRBJ1-6; TRBD1 agrees at 9 bases. The sequence derives from a human donor with glioblastoma. The CDR3 spells CASSRIGTGKNSPLHF. As DNA, the CDR3 is TGTGCCAGCAGCCGTATCGGGACAGGGAAAAATTCACCCCTCCACTTT.